This is a list of T cell receptor beta chains from one sample in a study of T-cell memory formation after mild COVID-19. TCRdb reprocessed the 5' RACE reads via MiXCR and lists one record per CDR3 protein. Among approximately 560,000 distinct CDR3 sequences, approximately 15% were seen once, and the ten largest hold 8.1%. Input material: PBMCs or a T cell subset sorted from them (not recorded which). The receptors were gathered from an adult woman who had mild COVID-19 (a few samples of this study predate the infection). Cell type and time point are not known. CDR3s include the opening cysteine and the closing phenylalanine or tryptophan. The D gene is left open where the match is weak. Size is omitted from some rows. Given values are once, few, many or a class for expanded clones.

V	D	J	size	DNA	CDR3
TRBV7-8	-	TRBJ2-1	many	TGTGCCAGCAGCTTAGAGGTCGGCGGAAATGAGCAGTTCTTC	CASSLEVGGNEQFF
TRBV10-3	TRBD2	TRBJ2-3	-	TGTGCCATCAGTGAGGGACTAGCGGAAAACACAGATACGCAGTATTTT	CAISEGLAENTDTQYF
TRBV20-1	TRBD2	TRBJ2-1	few	TGCAGTGCTAGCTCCGTGACTAGCGGGACCTACAATGAGCAGTTCTTC	CSASSVTSGTYNEQFF
TRBV21-1	-	TRBJ1-5	-	TGTGCCAGCAGCAAAAAAGACCCGCGGGAGCGCAATCAGCCCCAGCATTTT	CASSKKDPRERNQPQHF
TRBV25-1	TRBD2	TRBJ2-5	-	TGTGCCAGCAGGCCGGTCAGCGGGGGGCGCCAAGAGACCCAGTACTTC	CASRPVSGGRQETQYF
TRBV29-1	-	TRBJ1-2	-	TGCAGCGTCCGGGTCCCGGGAGCTAACTATGGCTACACCTTC	CSVRVPGANYGYTF
TRBV12-3/TRBV12-4	-	TRBJ1-2	few	TGTGCCAGCAGTTCACCCGGGTTGGACTATGGCTACACCTTC	CASSSPGLDYGYTF
TRBV2	-	TRBJ2-7	few	TGTGCCAGCAGTGAAGTGGGTAGTCGGTTCTCCTCCGAGCAGTACTTC	CASSEVGSRFSSEQYF
TRBV3-1	TRBD2	TRBJ2-1	few	TGTGCCAGCAGCCGGCCCGGGACTAGCGGGGTGGTTGAGCAGTTCTTC	CASSRPGTSGVVEQFF
TRBV4-2	-	TRBJ2-5	many	TGTGCCAGCAGCCGGTCGATACGGGACGTAGATAAATTATTCGAAGAGACCCAGTACTTC	CASSRSIRDVDKLFEETQYF
TRBV2	-	TRBJ1-1	-	TGTGCCAGCAGTGTACGCAGGGGGAACACTGAAGCTTTCTTT	CASSVRRGNTEAFF
TRBV5-1	-	TRBJ2-7	few	TGCGCCAGCAGCTTGGCGCCGGGACTTGCGACGTGGGGCGAGCAGTACTTC	CASSLAPGLATWGEQYF
TRBV30	-	TRBJ1-5	-	TGTGCCTGGAGTATTGGGTTCGATCAGCCCCAGCATTTT	CAWSIGFDQPQHF
TRBV5-1	TRBD1	TRBJ1-1	few	TGCGCCAGCAGCTTAAACCGGGACAGGGGCCGCCGGAGGTCTGAAGCTTTCTTT	CASSLNRDRGRRRSEAFF
TRBV7-9	-	TRBJ2-5	-	TGTGCCAGCAGCTCGACTAGCCGGGGGCTTGGTGAGACCCAGTACTTC	CASSSTSRGLGETQYF
TRBV5-1	-	TRBJ2-7	-	TGCGCCAGCAGCCCCATGGTGAGGGTATCAGACCCTAGGACGTTCTACGAGCAGTACTTC	CASSPMVRVSDPRTFYEQYF
TRBV12-3/TRBV12-4	-	TRBJ1-1	many	TGTGCCAGCAGAAAAGAAGTGGAAGCTTTCTTT	CASRKEVEAFF
TRBV7-3	TRBD1	TRBJ2-1	-	TGTGCCAGCAGCAGGGGGCCGGATGAGCAGTTCTTC	CASSRGPDEQFF
TRBV4-1	TRBD1	TRBJ2-1	-	TGCGCCAGCAGCCAAGGCCTCACAGGGGCATTAAGGAATGAGCAGTTCTTC	CASSQGLTGALRNEQFF
TRBV12-5	-	TRBJ1-6	-	TGTGCTAGTGGTTCTTCACCCCTCCACTTT	CASGSSPLHF
TRBV12-3/TRBV12-4	TRBD1	TRBJ1-5	-	TGTGCCAGCAGTTCGAACAGGGGGCGCCTTGGAAATCAGCCCCAGCATTTT	CASSSNRGRLGNQPQHF
TRBV7-2	-	TRBJ1-4	-	TGTGCCAGCAGCTTAACCGGGACACTGAATGAAAAACTGTTTTTT	CASSLTGTLNEKLFF
TRBV7-2	TRBD1	TRBJ1-2	many	TGTGCCAGCAGCGGGACAGGGGGATCCTATGGCTACACCTTC	CASSGTGGSYGYTF
TRBV24-1	TRBD1	TRBJ2-1	-	TGTGCCACCAGTGACCCTGCAGGGGGCGATTACAATGAGCAGTTCTTC	CATSDPAGGDYNEQFF
TRBV7-9	-	TRBJ2-1	-	TGTGCCAGCAGCTTAGGTGGGATTTACAATGAGCAGTTCTTC	CASSLGGIYNEQFF
TRBV6-5	-	TRBJ1-5	-	TGTGCCAGCAGGCCCGGGGGGAGATCGAACAATCAGCCCCAGCATTTT	CASRPGGRSNNQPQHF
TRBV5-1	-	TRBJ1-2	few	TGCGCCAGCAGCTTGGACGGTTCTGGCTATGGCTACACCTTC	CASSLDGSGYGYTF
TRBV27	-	TRBJ2-7	-	TGTGCCAGCAGTCCCTCCAAAATCCACGAGCAGTACTTC	CASSPSKIHEQYF